This TCR beta chain comes out of a study of technical replicates of blood from a handful of donors. The table came from immunoSEQ multiplex PCR; TCRdb's copy has only in-frame clones and leaves some out. Counted here are roughly 100,000 clones, almost 97% occurring once; the ten biggest clones make up 0.36%. V was pared by 6 bases and J by 6 bases, with 17 bases between. The CDR3 has 14 amino acids. CDR1 and CDR2 from the germline V gene are SGHTA and FQGNSA. V usage is TRBV7-2 and J usage is TRBJ1-1, with a tentative D call TRBD1 (5 bases). The sample consisted of T cells isolated from PBMCs. This clonotype was sampled from a human donor in good health. The chain's CDR3 is CASSRNQGGSEAFF. For the CDR3, the DNA is TGTGCCAGCAGTCGTAATCAGGGTGGTTCTGAAGCTTTCTTT.